Below, 2 T cell receptor beta chains from the same sample are listed, as sequenced in a study of blood T cell repertoires in COVID-19. Sequencing used immunoSEQ multiplex PCR; TCRdb keeps in-frame clones, though not all of them. The sample has under 25,000 clones, 75% to 90% seen once. The specimen sequenced was peripheral blood. These receptors all stem from a man older than 75 with active or convalescent COVID-19.

The chain is built from TRBV2 and TRBJ1-5; maybe TRBD1 (6 bases). Trimming removed 5 bases from V and 1 base from J, with 12 bases in between. The CDR3 length is 15 residues. Germline V gives CDR1 SNHLY, CDR2 FYNNEI. For the CDR3, the DNA is TGTGCCAGCAGTTGGGCAGGGGCCAGCAATCAGCCCCAGCATTTT. Its protein is CASSWAGASNQPQHF.

The gene calls are TRBV18 and TRBJ2-7; 8 nucleotides line up with TRBD1. Germline V gives CDR1 KGHSH, CDR2 LQKENI. With 2 bases clipped from V and 6 bases from J, the junction kept 12 bases outside the gene matches. The length of the CDR3 is 16 residues. CDR3 sequence (DNA): TGTGCCAGCTCACCATGGACAGGGCAAACCGGGGGCGAGCAGTACTTC. It is translated as CASSPWTGQTGGEQYF.